This T cell receptor beta chain was sequenced during a study of blood T cell repertoires in COVID-19. Overall study: Samples of COVID-19 (acute and convalescent) were obtained from the United States, Italy and Spain. In each case, the material was cDNA or gDNA derived from T cells, B-cell-depleted T cells, or PBMCs.

Assay: immunoSEQ multiplex PCR; the TCRdb copy retains only in-frame clones and omits some. The sample comprises about 61,000 clones, almost 90% of which are singletons, and over 20% rests with the top ten. Trimming shortened V by 5 bases and J by 0 bases, and 14 bases separated the two germline ends. The CDR3 runs 16 residues. Looked up from germline, CDR1 is SGHTA and CDR2 is FQGNSA. Sequenced: peripheral blood. The TCR sequence derives from a woman aged 50 to 60 with active or convalescent COVID-19. The chain recombines TRBV7-2 with TRBJ1-3; D is unclear. In DNA form, the CDR3 reads TGTGCCAGCAGCCCAAGGGAGGTCCTCTCTGGAAACACCATATATTTT. Translation: CASSPREVLSGNTIYF.